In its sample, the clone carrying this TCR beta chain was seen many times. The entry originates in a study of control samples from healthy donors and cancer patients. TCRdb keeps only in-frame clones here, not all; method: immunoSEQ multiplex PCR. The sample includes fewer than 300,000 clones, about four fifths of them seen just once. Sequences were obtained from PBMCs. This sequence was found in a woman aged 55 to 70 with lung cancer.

The CDR3 here is CSVDRGNTGELFF. For the CDR3, the DNA is TGCAGCGTCGACAGGGGGAACACCGGGGAGCTGTTTTTT. The chain recombines TRBV29-1 with TRBJ2-2; 8 positions agree with TRBD1. The germline gives CDR1 SQVTM, CDR2 ANQGSEA. CDR3 length: 13 residues. J lost 1 base, V lost 6 bases, and 1 base had no gene match.